This T cell receptor (beta chain) emerged from a study of blood T cells in healthy people across ages. This clonotype was detected many times. Antigen unknown. The study's findings and limits: Estimates drawn from one million T cells were deemed to understate diversity.

At least 6 micrograms of total RNA were extracted per sample. The ends lost 0 bases at V and 8 bases at J; junction bases unmatched: 6. The germline CDR1 and CDR2 sequences are LGHDT and YNNKEL (reference sequence). There are 16 residues in the CDR3. Then a second PCR, running roughly 7 to 11 cycles, was carried out with a sample-barcoded 5' primer and a J-beta primer mix. A 12-random-nucleotide template-switch adaptor tagged each cDNA molecule. MiXCR was run by TCRdb on the 5' RACE reads, yielding one entry per CDR3 protein. Among some 670,000 distinct CDR3 sequences listed, 52% were seen once. The sequence was collected from an elderly woman in good health. The V call is TRBV3-1, the J call TRBJ2-1, with 11 nucleotides matching TRBD2. Material: blood. The chain's CDR3 is CASSQEFLAGGHEQFF. The CDR3 DNA follows: TGTGCCAGCAGCCAAGAGTTCCTAGCGGGAGGCCATGAGCAGTTCTTC.